What follows are 13 T cell receptor beta chains derived from one specimen sequenced in a study of T cell changes during pregnancy in multiple sclerosis. Data came from immunoSEQ multiplex PCR; TCRdb stores just in-frame clones and leaves some out. The table has some 100,000 clones, almost 95% seen once; the top ten hold more than 0.8%. The starting material was peripheral blood, obtained before pregnancy. These receptors were taken from a female donor with multiple sclerosis, enrolled in a pregnancy study.

This clone was recorded only once. This sequence joins TRBV30 and TRBJ2-7, with D unresolved. Per germline, CDR1 GTSNPN and CDR2 SVGIG (reference sequence). The CDR3 is 13 amino acids. The ends were cut back, 0 bases at V and 2 bases at J, with 8 bases in the middle. CDR3 DNA sequence: TGTGCCTGGAGTGTAGATAGCCCCTACGAGCAGTACTTC. Amino acid sequence: CAWSVDSPYEQYF.

The V gene is TRBV19, the J gene TRBJ1-2; TRBD1 might be the D (6 bases). Trimming pared 6 bases from V and 4 bases from J, leaving 9 bases between. The CDR3 is 12 residues long. Per the germline V gene, CDR1 is LNHDA and CDR2 is SQIVND (reference sequence). The CDR3, as DNA: TGTGCCAGTAGCCGGGACACCTATGGCTACACCTTC. This codes for CASSRDTYGYTF.

The chain links TRBV10-2 to TRBJ2-7, with 10 positions matching TRBD1. The CDR3 has 15 amino acids. Per the germline V gene, CDR1 is WSHSY and CDR2 is SAAADI. The ends lost 0 bases at V and 3 bases at J; junction bases unmatched: 2. Written as DNA, the CDR3 is TGCGCCAGCAGTGAGTCCGGGACAGGGGTCTACGAGCAGTACTTC. Its protein is CASSESGTGVYEQYF.

This sequence joins TRBV2 and TRBJ2-7; 7 positions agree with TRBD1. The CDR3 is 15 residues long. With 2 bases clipped from V and 0 bases from J, the junction kept 4 bases outside the gene matches. Per the germline V gene, CDR1 is SNHLY and CDR2 is FYNNEI. The CDR3 nucleotides are TGTGCCAGCAGTGAATTAGGGGGCCTCTCCTACGAGCAGTACTTC. It codes for CASSELGGLSYEQYF.

J is TRBJ2-3 and V is TRBV7-9; tentative D call: TRBD2 (6 bases). Trimming shortened V by 8 bases and J by 1 base, and 13 bases separated the two germline ends. This CDR3 has 14 residues. Germline V CDR1 and CDR2: SEHNR, FQNEAQ (reference sequence). CDR3 bases: TGTGCCAGCGGACGGGAGTTAGGCACAGATACGCAGTATTTT. It encodes CASGRELGTDTQYF.

The V gene is TRBV5-4, the J gene TRBJ2-7, with D unclear. CDR1 is SGHNT, CDR2 YYREEE, per germline (reference sequence). The CDR3 has 13 residues. Trimming shortened V by 1 base and J by 5 bases, and 10 bases separated the two germline ends. DNA of the CDR3: TGTGCCAGCAGCTTGCGGCTGGGCGACGAGCAGTACTTC. This translates into CASSLRLGDEQYF.

In this sample, this clone turned up once. V usage is TRBV25-1 and J usage is TRBJ1-2; 7 bases fit TRBD1. Germline CDR1 and CDR2: MGHDK and SYGVNS. This CDR3 contains 16 residues. V was clipped by 6 bases and J by 0 bases; unmatched bases: 10. CDR3 sequence reads: CASSDQGVPANYGYTF. As DNA, the CDR3 is TGTGCCAGCAGCGATCAGGGGGTTCCAGCTAACTATGGCTACACCTTC.

The V and J genes are TRBV9 and TRBJ2-3, with TRBD2 matching 9 bases. This CDR3 spans 15 amino acids. Germline CDR1 reads SGDLS; CDR2 reads YYNGEE. Unmatched junction bases numbered 10, after V lost 4 bases and J lost 7 bases. CDR3 sequence (DNA): TGTGCCAGCAGCCCAGCGGGTAGCGGGAGTTATACGCAGTATTTT. It specifies CASSPAGSGSYTQYF.

In this sample, this clone turned up once. The genes are TRBV27 and TRBJ1-3; no reliable D call. Trimming shortened V by 0 bases and J by 0 bases, and 9 bases separated the two germline ends. Germline CDR1 and CDR2: MNHEY and SMNVEV (reference sequence). This CDR3 region has 16 residues. Written as DNA, the CDR3 is TGTGCCAGCAGTTTATCGTTGTCGAGCTCTGGAAACACCATATATTTT. Encoded protein: CASSLSLSSSGNTIYF.

This chain's CDR3 is CASSLAPQGNQPQHF. CDR3 bases: TGTGCCAGCAGCTTAGCCCCCCAGGGCAATCAGCCCCAGCATTTT. The genes are TRBV5-8 and TRBJ1-5; D is unresolved. Per germline, CDR1 SGHTS and CDR2 YDEGEE. Trimming cost V 2 bases and J 2 bases, with 11 bases left between them. This CDR3 is built from 15 residues.

The rearrangement uses TRBV28 and TRBJ2-7; D may be TRBD2 (5 bases). Per germline, CDR1 MDHEN and CDR2 SYDVKM. The CDR3 runs to 12 residues. Trimming removed 6 bases at V and 2 bases at J, with 8 bases between. In nucleotides, the CDR3 is TGTGCCAGCAGACCGGGGACCTACGAGCAGTACTTC. As protein: CASRPGTYEQYF.

This chain uses TRBV7-9 with TRBJ2-5; D perhaps matches TRBD2 (6 bases). CDR3 size: 13 residues. Germline CDR1 and CDR2: SEHNR and FQNEAQ (reference sequence). Trimming shortened V by 2 bases and J by 8 bases, and 12 bases separated the two germline ends. In nucleotides, the CDR3 is TGTGCCAGCAGCTTATCCGGAGGGCAAACCCAGTACTTC. This sequence encodes CASSLSGGQTQYF.

The CDR3 DNA is TGTGCCAGCAGTCACCGCGGGATTGGGGACACTGAAGCTTTCTTT. Translated, it gives CASSHRGIGDTEAFF. The gene calls are TRBV28 and TRBJ1-1; D not certain. Per germline, CDR1 MDHEN and CDR2 SYDVKM. Between the trimmed V and J ends, which lost 5 bases and 3 bases, there was a span of 16 bases. This CDR3 spans 15 amino acids.